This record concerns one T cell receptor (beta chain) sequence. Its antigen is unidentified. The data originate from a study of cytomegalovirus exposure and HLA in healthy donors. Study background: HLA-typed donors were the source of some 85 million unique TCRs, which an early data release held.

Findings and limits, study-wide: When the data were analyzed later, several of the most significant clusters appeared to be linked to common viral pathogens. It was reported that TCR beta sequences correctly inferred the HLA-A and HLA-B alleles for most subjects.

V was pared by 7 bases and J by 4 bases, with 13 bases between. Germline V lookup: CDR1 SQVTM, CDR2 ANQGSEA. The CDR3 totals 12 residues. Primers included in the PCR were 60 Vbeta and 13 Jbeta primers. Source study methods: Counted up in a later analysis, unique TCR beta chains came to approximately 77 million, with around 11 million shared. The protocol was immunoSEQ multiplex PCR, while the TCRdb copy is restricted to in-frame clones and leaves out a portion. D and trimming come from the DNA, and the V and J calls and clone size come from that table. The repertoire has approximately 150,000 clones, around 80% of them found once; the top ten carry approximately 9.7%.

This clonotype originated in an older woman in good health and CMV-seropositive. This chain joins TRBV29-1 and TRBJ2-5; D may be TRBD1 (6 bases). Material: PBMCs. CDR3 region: CSGATGRETQYF. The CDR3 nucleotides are TGCAGCGGCGCAACAGGGAGAGAGACCCAGTACTTC.